The 10 T cell receptor beta chains in this list originate from one sample, sequenced in a study of radiotherapy plus CTLA-4 blockade in lung cancer. Clones were read by immunoSEQ multiplex PCR, and TCRdb kept only the in-frame ones, dropping some. The data contain 40,000 to 50,000 clones, 82% of them seen just once; the ten biggest clones take up approximately 3.6%. The material was peripheral blood, obtained from a patient treated with radiotherapy plus ipilimumab. These receptors were taken from a human donor with non-small cell lung cancer who had stable disease on radiotherapy plus ipilimumab.

The V and J genes are TRBV18 and TRBJ1-1; no reliable D call. The CDR3 extends over 13 amino acids. CDR1 and CDR2 (germline): KGHSH, LQKENI. V was clipped by 2 bases and J by 2 bases, with 6 bases between them. The CDR3 is CASSPFRNTEAFF. The CDR3 region has the DNA TGTGCCAGCTCACCATTTCGTAACACTGAAGCTTTCTTT.

The chain couples TRBV27 to TRBJ1-3; D gene uncertain. Trimming took 2 bases from V and 0 from J, leaving 2 bases between them. Germline V CDR1 and CDR2: MNHEY, SMNVEV (reference sequence). The CDR3 length is 13 residues. CDR3 sequence (DNA): TGTGCCAGCAGTTTACGCTCTGGAAACACCATATATTTT. This encodes CASSLRSGNTIYF.

V gene TRBV27 combines with J gene TRBJ1-5; TRBD1 matches at 8 bases. This CDR3 has 12 residues. J gave up 7 bases and V 5 bases, and 1 base lay outside the gene matches. Germline loops: CDR1 MNHEY, CDR2 SMNVEV (reference sequence). The CDR3 DNA reads as TGTGCCAGCAGTGCAGGGGGCCAGCCCCAGCATTTT. Protein sequence: CASSAGGQPQHF.

This clone was recorded only once. V gene TRBV7-2 combines with J gene TRBJ2-5; TRBD1 matches 8 bases. This CDR3 contains 15 residues. Germline V gene sequence: CDR1 SGHTA, CDR2 FQGNSA. Germline trimming cut 5 bases from V and 5 bases from J; bases unmatched to any gene: 10. This chain's CDR3 is CASSPRSGDRETQYF. CDR3 DNA: TGTGCCAGCAGCCCTCGGTCCGGGGACAGGGAGACCCAGTACTTC.

This clone has only one observation. The chain uses TRBV10-2 and TRBJ2-7; 9 bases align to TRBD2. Looked up from germline, CDR1 is WSHSY and CDR2 is SAAADI. The CDR3 is 14 residues long. V shed 6 bases and J 5 bases; nucleotides not matched to a gene: 8. The DNA for the CDR3 is TGCGCCAGCAGGGCTAGCGGGAATCTCCACGAGCAGTACTTC. This sequence encodes CASRASGNLHEQYF.

The chain employs TRBV5-1 and TRBJ2-3; maybe TRBD2 (6 bases). Trimming took 4 bases from V and 4 from J, leaving 19 bases between them. From germline, CDR1 is SGHRS and CDR2 YFSETQ. The CDR3 extends over 16 amino acids. For the CDR3, the DNA is TGCGCCAGCAGCGGCGCCGGGACTCCAAAGCCAGATACGCAGTATTTT. Residues: CASSGAGTPKPDTQYF.

The rearrangement uses TRBV6-4 and TRBJ2-3, with D possibly matching TRBD2 (5 bases). Per germline, CDR1 MRHNA and CDR2 SNTAGT. V dropped 0 bases and J dropped 2 bases, with 6 bases sitting between them. The CDR3 is 14 amino acids. In DNA, the CDR3 is TGTGCCAGCAGTGACTCAGCGGCCACAGATACGCAGTATTTT. It yields the protein CASSDSAATDTQYF.

The J gene is TRBJ2-1, the V gene TRBV10-3, with TRBD2 identical over 10 bases. With 5 bases clipped from V and 2 bases from J, the junction kept 6 bases outside the gene matches. Germline values: CDR1 ENHRY, CDR2 SYGVKD. The CDR3 has 16 residues. CDR3 nucleotides: TGTGCCATCAGTCCTAGCGGGAGACCCCCCTACAATGAGCAGTTCTTC. Its translation: CAISPSGRPPYNEQFF.

V is TRBV4-1 and J is TRBJ1-5, with 9 bases aligning to TRBD1. The CDR3 sequence is 13 residues long. The V and J ends lost 0 bases and 15 bases, in that order; junction bases with no gene match: 6. CDR1 and CDR2 from the germline V gene are MGHRA and YSYEKL. The DNA for the CDR3 is TGCGCCAGCAGCCAAGAACGAGGGACAGGGATGCATTTT. Translating it yields CASSQERGTGMHF.

The chain carries TRBV25-1 and TRBJ2-5; TRBD1 matches 8 bases. The CDR3 is made up of 13 amino acids. Per germline, CDR1 MGHDK and CDR2 SYGVNS. The trim removed 7 bases at V and 3 bases at J, leaving 4 bases unmatched. CDR3 amino acids: CASMGQAKETQYF. In DNA form, the CDR3 reads TGTGCCAGCATGGGACAGGCGAAAGAGACCCAGTACTTC.